The 32 T cell receptor beta chains below all came from one sample that was sequenced in a study of CD8+ T cells in alopecia areata. Sample treatment: oral pan-JAK inhibitor, 5-10 mg twice daily. Sequencing templates came from extracted RNA that was reverse transcribed into cDNA. Repertoires were generated with immunoSEQ multiplex PCR, while TCRdb's copy carries only in-frame clones and drops some. The sample lists some 240,000 clones; around three fifths were seen once. The sample consisted of CD4+ T cells sorted from blood, taken at week 4, from a patient treated with tofacitinib. The receptors were sampled from a human donor with alopecia areata.

V gene TRBV29-1 combines with J gene TRBJ1-1, with D uncertain. V lost 5 bases to trimming and J lost 3 bases, with 13 bases between them. Germline V gene lookup returns CDR1 SQVTM and CDR2 ANQGSEA. This CDR3 is built from 13 residues. This CDR3 reads CSVQTPTDTEAFF. CDR3 bases: TGCAGCGTTCAGACACCGACGGACACTGAAGCTTTCTTT.

This chain connects TRBV9 to TRBJ1-4, with 7 bases identical to TRBD1. CDR3 length: 15 amino acids. The V and J ends lost 4 bases and 3 bases, in that order; junction bases with no gene match: 6. The V gene's germline CDR1 is SGDLS and CDR2 YYNGEE. The CDR3 sequence is CASSPQGEANEKLFF. CDR3 sequence (DNA): TGTGCCAGCAGCCCTCAGGGGGAGGCTAATGAAAAACTGTTTTTT.

The chain is built from TRBV5-1 and TRBJ2-7; D unresolved. V was pared by 0 bases and J by 6 bases, with 16 bases between. The CDR3 totals 15 residues. The germline CDR1 and CDR2 sequences are SGHRS and YFSETQ. The CDR3 loop is CASSLDLGVPSEQYF. The CDR3 nucleotides read TGCGCCAGCAGCTTGGATCTAGGCGTTCCGTCCGAGCAGTACTTC. Supplemented by reference TRBV5-1 and TRBJ2-7, the full variable domain reads KAGVTQTPRYLIKTRGQQVTLSCSPISGHRSVSWYQQTPGQGLQFLFEYFSETQRNKGNFPGRFSGRQFSNSRSEMNVSTLELGDSALYLCASSLDLGVPSEQYFGPGTRLTVT.

The V gene is TRBV27, the J gene TRBJ2-7; the match to TRBD1 covers 8 bases. From germline, CDR1 is MNHEY and CDR2 SMNVEV (reference sequence). This CDR3 comprises 13 residues. The V segment lost 6 bases and the J segment 4 bases; nucleotides outside the gene matches: 5. The DNA of the CDR3 is TGTGCCAGCAGGACAGGGGTCGGGTACGAGCAGTACTTC. This codes for CASRTGVGYEQYF.

J is TRBJ2-3 and V is TRBV30, with 11 bases fitting TRBD2. The CDR3 covers 15 residues. CDR1 is GTSNPN and CDR2 is SVGIG in the germline V gene (reference sequence). The junction had 5 bases not matched to a gene; V was cut back by 5 bases and J by 1 base. The CDR3 nucleotides read TGTGCCTGGGCGGGGACTAGCGGACGCACAGATACGCAGTATTTT. It codes for CAWAGTSGRTDTQYF. Drawing the rest from reference TRBV30 and TRBJ2-3, the complete variable domain is SQTIHQWPATLVQPVGSPLSLECTVEGTSNPNLYWYRQAAGRGLQLLFYSVGIGQISSEVPQNLSASRPQDRQFILSSKKLLLSDSGFYLCAWAGTSGRTDTQYFGPGTRLTVL.

DNA of the CDR3: TGTGCCAGCTCACCAAGGACTAGCGGGACCTCCTACGAGCAGTACTTC. It is translated as CASSPRTSGTSYEQYF. V gene TRBV18 combines with J gene TRBJ2-7; TRBD2 matches at 12 bases. The germline CDR1 and CDR2 sequences are KGHSH and LQKENI. The trim removed 2 bases at V and 0 bases at J, leaving 2 bases unmatched. This CDR3 spans 16 amino acids. The variable domain in full, with the rest retrieved from reference TRBV18 and TRBJ2-7, is NAGVMQNPRHLVRRRGQEARLRCSPMKGHSHVYWYRQLPEEGLKFMVYLQKENIIDESGMPKERFSAEFPKEGPSILRIQQVVRGDSAAYFCASSPRTSGTSYEQYFGPGTRLTVT.

This clone has a count of ten or more. The chain recombines TRBV4-3 with TRBJ1-1, with 8 bases fitting TRBD1. Germline loops: CDR1 LGHNA, CDR2 YSLEER. Losses at the gene ends were 3 bases for V and 1 base for J; bases not matched to a gene: 4. This CDR3 spans 15 amino acids. The CDR3 loop reads CASSHAGTGNTEAFF. In DNA, the CDR3 is TGCGCCAGCAGCCATGCCGGGACAGGGAACACTGAAGCTTTCTTT.

The rearrangement joins TRBV5-6 to TRBJ2-1; tentative D call: TRBD2 (6 bases). The V end lost 0 bases, the J end lost 4 bases, and 17 bases lay between the germline ends. The CDR3 spans 17 residues. Per the germline V gene, CDR1 is SGHDT and CDR2 is YYEEEE. Written as DNA, the CDR3 is TGTGCCAGCAGCTTGGGCGGTGGAGGGGTCCCGTACAATGAGCAGTTCTTC. It encodes CASSLGGGGVPYNEQFF.

The gene calls are TRBV7-2 and TRBJ2-3, with 9 nucleotides matching TRBD2. The CDR3 length is 15 residues. The germline V gene has CDR1 SGHTA and CDR2 FQGNSA. V was pared by 5 bases and J by 3 bases, with 6 bases of the junction left unmatched. The chain's CDR3 is CASSTLTSGTDTQYF. CDR3 DNA sequence: TGTGCCAGCAGCACCCTGACTAGCGGAACAGATACGCAGTATTTT.

V and J are TRBV15 and TRBJ2-7; 8 bases are shared with TRBD1. Germline V CDR1 and CDR2: LNHNV, YYDKDF (reference sequence). The CDR3 is 16 residues long. The J segment lost 4 bases and the V segment lost 2 bases, leaving 10 bases of the junction unmatched. Here the CDR3 reads CATSRQTGQDKYEQYF. The CDR3 DNA reads TGTGCCACCAGCAGACAAACGGGACAGGACAAATACGAGCAGTACTTC.

This rearrangement joins TRBV11-1 to TRBJ2-1; D gene ambiguous. The V gene lost 5 bases and the J gene lost 3 bases, with 11 bases spanning the gap. Per the germline V gene, CDR1 is SGHAT and CDR2 is FQDESV (reference sequence). The CDR3 has 14 residues. CDR3 sequence reads: CASSRAPRYNEQFF. CDR3 sequence (DNA): TGTGCCAGCAGCCGGGCGCCTCGCTACAATGAGCAGTTCTTC.

In this sample, this clone turned up a few times. The rearrangement uses TRBV6-6 and TRBJ2-1, with D perhaps matching TRBD1 (6 bases). V lost 10 bases and J 0 bases, leaving 13 bases between the germline ends. The germline V gene encodes CDR1 MNHNY and CDR2 SVGAGI (reference sequence). CDR3 length: 14 amino acids. CDR3 loop: CATKGESSYNEQFF. Written as DNA, the CDR3 is TGTGCCACCAAGGGGGAGAGCTCCTACAATGAGCAGTTCTTC.

This chain joins TRBV30 and TRBJ1-6; TRBD1 matches 8 bases. CDR3 size: 13 residues. Trimming cost V 2 bases and J 9 bases; bases outside gene matches: 3. The germline V gene encodes CDR1 GTSNPN and CDR2 SVGIG (reference sequence). CDR3 residues: CAWSQGAGSPLHF. CDR3 nucleotides: TGTGCCTGGAGTCAGGGGGCAGGTTCACCCCTCCACTTT.

This clone was detected only a few times. Other DNA sequences of this sample code for an identical CDR3. This chain uses TRBV5-1 with TRBJ2-7, with 11 nucleotides matching TRBD2. With V trimmed by 4 bases and J by 4 bases, 4 bases remained unmatched. Germline assignment: CDR1 SGHRS and CDR2 YFSETQ. This CDR3 comprises 14 residues. CDR3 amino acids: CASSSSGGAYEQYF. The CDR3 nucleotides are TGCGCCAGCAGCAGTAGCGGGGGGGCGTACGAGCAGTACTTC.

A few counts support this clone. The rearrangement uses TRBV5-1 and TRBJ2-3; D may be TRBD2 (6 bases). Germline-derived CDR1 and CDR2 are SGHRS and YFSETQ. Trimming shortened V by 0 bases and J by 4 bases, and 6 bases separated the two germline ends. This CDR3 is 13 amino acids long. The CDR3 DNA follows: TGCGCCAGCAGCTTGGGACTAGCAGATACGCAGTATTTT. This sequence encodes CASSLGLADTQYF.

The rearrangement links TRBV15 to TRBJ2-5; D is perhaps TRBD2 (5 bases). Germline V gene sequence: CDR1 LNHNV, CDR2 YYDKDF (reference sequence). V lost 1 base to trimming and J lost 4 bases, with 16 bases between them. The CDR3 has 16 amino acids. The CDR3 nucleotides are TGTGCCACCAGCAGAGGGGAGAAGGGTCGGGGAGAGACCCAGTACTTC. Translated, it gives CATSRGEKGRGETQYF.

This clone was counted only a few times. This chain joins TRBV4-3 and TRBJ1-1; TRBD1 agrees at 10 bases. J lost 0 bases, V lost 0 bases, and 16 bases had no gene match. The V gene's germline CDR1 is LGHNA and CDR2 YSLEER. The CDR3 spans 21 residues. CDR3 coding DNA: TGCGCCAGCAGCCAAGAAGTGGGACAGGGGCGGGTTGGGGCCTTGAACACTGAAGCTTTCTTT. Translated, it gives CASSQEVGQGRVGALNTEAFF.

The chain carries TRBV29-1 and TRBJ2-2; the D is unclear. The V end lost 4 bases, the J end lost 0 bases, and 0 bases lay between the germline ends. CDR3 size: 11 residues. CDR1 is SQVTM and CDR2 is ANQGSEA in the germline V gene. CDR3 in amino acids: CSVANTGELFF. DNA of the CDR3: TGCAGCGTTGCGAACACCGGGGAGCTGTTTTTT.

This clone has a handful of counts. The rearrangement joins TRBV9 to TRBJ1-6; D is undetermined. V lost 2 bases, J lost 6 bases, and 9 bases lay in between. The CDR3 extends over 14 amino acids. The germline CDR1 and CDR2 sequences are SGDLS and YYNGEE. Written as DNA, the CDR3 is TGTGCCAGCAGCGTCGACACCTTTAATTCACCCCTCCACTTT. This translates into CASSVDTFNSPLHF.

V and J are TRBV30 and TRBJ1-4; D is ambiguous. This CDR3 is built from 12 residues. The V and J ends lost 0 bases and 4 bases respectively, with 3 bases between them. Germline V lookup: CDR1 GTSNPN, CDR2 SVGIG (reference sequence). The DNA for the CDR3 is TGTGCCTGGAGTGTACTTAATGAAAAACTGTTTTTT. Protein sequence: CAWSVLNEKLFF.

This clone was observed a handful of times. This chain uses TRBV29-1 with TRBJ1-4; D unclear. Germline CDR1 is SQVTM and CDR2 is ANQGSEA. Trimming removed 3 bases from V and 4 bases from J, with 12 bases in between. The CDR3 spans 14 residues. The CDR3 nucleotides are TGCAGCGTTGATTTAGGGATCGGTAATGAAAAACTGTTTTTT. Encoded protein: CSVDLGIGNEKLFF.

This chain links TRBV7-2 with TRBJ1-2; D is undetermined. There are 14 residues in the CDR3. Germline V gene sequence: CDR1 SGHTA, CDR2 FQGNSA. Trimming took 5 bases from V and 8 from J, leaving 18 bases between them. CDR3 sequence reads: CASSPRAEARGYTF. The CDR3 nucleotides read TGTGCCAGCAGCCCTAGGGCCGAAGCGCGGGGCTACACCTTC.

The chain couples TRBV7-2 to TRBJ2-1, with D possibly TRBD1 on 5 matching bases. The CDR3 spans 12 residues. The germline gives CDR1 SGHTA, CDR2 FQGNSA. Trimming shortened V by 2 bases and J by 6 bases, and 5 bases separated the two germline ends. The CDR3 sequence: CASSLRGNEQFF. The CDR3 nucleotides are TGTGCCAGCAGCTTAAGGGGCAATGAGCAGTTCTTC.

The V gene is TRBV9, the J gene TRBJ2-1; TRBD2 matches at 9 bases. Per germline, CDR1 SGDLS and CDR2 YYNGEE. V gave up 4 bases and J gave up 8 bases; unmatched junction bases: 13. This CDR3 is 16 amino acids long. CDR3 in DNA: TGTGCCAGCAGCCCCAAAGCGGGGGGCCCTTCGTATGAGCAGTTCTTC. Translating gives CASSPKAGGPSYEQFF.

CDR3 sequence reads: CASGGQINYNEQFF. CDR3 in DNA: TGCGCCAGCGGTGGACAAATAAACTACAATGAGCAGTTCTTC. V gene TRBV5-1 combines with J gene TRBJ2-1, with a possible D match to TRBD1 (5 bases). Germline V CDR1 and CDR2: SGHRS, YFSETQ. Trimming took 7 bases from V and 3 from J, leaving 14 bases between them. The CDR3 loop spans 14 amino acids.

This clone occurred a few times. The rearrangement links TRBV29-1 to TRBJ2-3; D is unresolved. Trimming shortened V by 4 bases and J by 2 bases, and 10 bases separated the two germline ends. The germline V gene encodes CDR1 SQVTM and CDR2 ANQGSEA. This CDR3 is built from 13 residues. This chain's CDR3 is CSVVERPTDTQYF. The CDR3 bases are TGCAGCGTTGTCGAGCGACCCACAGATACGCAGTATTTT.

The J gene is TRBJ2-1, the V gene TRBV9; D is unresolved. This CDR3 spans 16 amino acids. Germline CDR1 reads SGDLS; CDR2 reads YYNGEE. With 1 base removed from V and 0 bases from J, the gap between germline ends came to 11 bases. The CDR3 bases are TGTGCCAGCAGCGTAACGGGCTCTAGCTCCTACAATGAGCAGTTCTTC. It translates to CASSVTGSSSYNEQFF.

As DNA, the CDR3 is TGCGCCAGCAGCTCGGGACAGCGGATTGAAAAACTGTTTTTT. The encoded protein is CASSSGQRIEKLFF. The J gene is TRBJ1-4, the V gene TRBV5-1; 7 bases line up with TRBD1. V was clipped by 3 bases and J by 7 bases; unmatched bases: 6. This CDR3 region has 14 residues. Germline CDR1 is SGHRS and CDR2 is YFSETQ.

The chain uses TRBV7-2 and TRBJ2-1, with D perhaps TRBD1 or TRBD2 (6 bases each). The CDR3 length is 17 residues. Germline-derived CDR1 and CDR2 are SGHTA and FQGNSA. V was shortened by 0 bases and J by 1 base, with 13 bases between the two germline ends. The CDR3 here is CASSLARGGGSYNEQFF. The CDR3 DNA reads TGTGCCAGCAGCTTAGCACGTGGAGGGGGGTCCTACAATGAGCAGTTCTTC.

This clone was seen more than once but under ten times. The chain uses TRBV7-9 and TRBJ2-7; 7 positions match TRBD2. V dropped 8 bases and J dropped 3; count of bases not matched to a gene: 4. The CDR3 is 12 residues long. Germline V CDR1 and CDR2: SEHNR, FQNEAQ (reference sequence). The CDR3 nucleotides are TGTGCCAGCGTTGGGAGGGACTACGAGCAGTACTTC. It yields the protein CASVGRDYEQYF.

The genes are TRBV7-2 and TRBJ2-7; the match to TRBD2 covers 13 bases. In germline, CDR1 is SGHTA, CDR2 FQGNSA. The CDR3 length is 15 residues. Trimming cost V 5 bases and J 3 bases; bases outside gene matches: 4. The CDR3 is CASSTSGGAFYEQYF. CDR3 bases: TGTGCCAGCAGCACTAGCGGGGGGGCGTTCTACGAGCAGTACTTC.

This clone has a handful of counts. The chain uses TRBV11-2 and TRBJ2-3, with D possibly TRBD1 on 5 matching bases. CDR3 length equals 12 residues. The germline V gene encodes CDR1 SGHAT and CDR2 FQNNGV. V gave up 1 base and J gave up 6 bases, with 5 bases separating them. CDR3 protein: CASSLAGDTQYF. The CDR3, as DNA: TGTGCCAGCAGCTTAGCAGGGGATACGCAGTATTTT.